The TCR beta chain under discussion was sequenced for a study of OX40 agonist ivuxolimab in advanced cancers. Method: immunoSEQ multiplex PCR; TCRdb's copy keeps in-frame clones and lacks some. The data hold approximately 79,000 clones, with around 86% observed a single time. V lost 2 bases, J lost 0 bases, and 10 bases lay in between. Per germline, CDR1 SGHTA and CDR2 FQGNSA. The CDR3 has 15 amino acids. Sequenced here: CD4+ or CD8+ T cells sorted from blood, sampled in a trial of the OX40 agonist ivuxolimab. This receptor was identified in an adult with an advanced solid tumor such as melanoma, head and neck, liver or kidney cancer. The chain employs TRBV7-2 and TRBJ1-2; TRBD1 might be the D (5 bases). The CDR3 spells CASSLWDGANYGYTF. CDR3 in DNA: TGTGCCAGCAGCTTATGGGACGGGGCTAACTATGGCTACACCTTC.